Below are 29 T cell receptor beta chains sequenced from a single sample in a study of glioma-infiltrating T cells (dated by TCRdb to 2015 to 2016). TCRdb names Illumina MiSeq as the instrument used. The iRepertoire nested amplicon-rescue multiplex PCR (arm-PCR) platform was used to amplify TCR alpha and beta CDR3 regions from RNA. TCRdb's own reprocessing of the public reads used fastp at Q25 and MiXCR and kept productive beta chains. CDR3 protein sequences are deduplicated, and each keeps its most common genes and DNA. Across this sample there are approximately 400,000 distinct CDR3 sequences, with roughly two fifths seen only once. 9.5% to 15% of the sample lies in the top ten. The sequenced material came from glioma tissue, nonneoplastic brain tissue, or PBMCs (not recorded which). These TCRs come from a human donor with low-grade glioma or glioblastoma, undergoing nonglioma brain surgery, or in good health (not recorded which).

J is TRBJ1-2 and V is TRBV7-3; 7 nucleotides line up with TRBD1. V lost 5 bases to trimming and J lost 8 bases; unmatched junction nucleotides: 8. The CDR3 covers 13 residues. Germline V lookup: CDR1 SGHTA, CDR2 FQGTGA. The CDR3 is CASSPRQGFGYTF. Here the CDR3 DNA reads TGTGCCAGCAGCCCCCGACAGGGATTCGGCTACACCTTC.

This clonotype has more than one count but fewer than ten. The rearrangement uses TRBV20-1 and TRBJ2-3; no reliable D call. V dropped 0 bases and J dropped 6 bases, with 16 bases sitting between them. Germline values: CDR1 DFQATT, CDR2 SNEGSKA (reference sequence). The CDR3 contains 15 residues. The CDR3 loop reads CSARDLRTVGDTQYF. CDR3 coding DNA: TGCAGTGCTAGAGATTTGAGGACGGTGGGGGATACGCAGTATTTT.

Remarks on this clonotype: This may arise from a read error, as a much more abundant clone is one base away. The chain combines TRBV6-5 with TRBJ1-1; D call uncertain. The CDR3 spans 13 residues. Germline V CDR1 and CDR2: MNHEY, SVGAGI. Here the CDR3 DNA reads TGTGCCTGCAGTTTCGACAAGAACACTGAAGCTTTCTTT. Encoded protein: CACSFDKNTEAFF.

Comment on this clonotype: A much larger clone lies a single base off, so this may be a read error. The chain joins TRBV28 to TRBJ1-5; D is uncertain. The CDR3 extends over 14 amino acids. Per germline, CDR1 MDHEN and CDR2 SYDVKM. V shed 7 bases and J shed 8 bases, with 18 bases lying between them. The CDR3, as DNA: TGTGCCAGCAAAGCAGCTTCTTTTAATAAGCCCCAGCATTTT. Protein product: CASKAASFNKPQHF.

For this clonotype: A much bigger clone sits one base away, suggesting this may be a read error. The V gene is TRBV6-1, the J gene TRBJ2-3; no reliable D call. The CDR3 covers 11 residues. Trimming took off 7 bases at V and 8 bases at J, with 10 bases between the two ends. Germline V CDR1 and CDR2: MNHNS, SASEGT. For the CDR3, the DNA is TGTGCCAGCAATTTGAAGCGTACGCAGTATTTT. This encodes CASNLKRTQYF.

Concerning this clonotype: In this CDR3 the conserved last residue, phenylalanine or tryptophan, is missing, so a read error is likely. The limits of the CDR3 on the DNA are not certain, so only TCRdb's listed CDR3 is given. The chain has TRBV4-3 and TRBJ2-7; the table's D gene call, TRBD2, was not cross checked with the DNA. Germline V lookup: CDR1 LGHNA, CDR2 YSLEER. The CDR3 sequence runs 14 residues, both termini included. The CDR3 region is CASSQSGSSGERYL.

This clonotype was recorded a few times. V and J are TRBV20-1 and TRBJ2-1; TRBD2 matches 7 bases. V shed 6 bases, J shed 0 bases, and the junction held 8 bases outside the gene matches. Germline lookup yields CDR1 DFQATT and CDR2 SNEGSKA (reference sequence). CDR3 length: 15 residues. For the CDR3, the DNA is TGCAGTGCCAGAAAAACTAGCGCCTCCTACAATGAGCAGTTCTTC. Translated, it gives CSARKTSASYNEQFF.

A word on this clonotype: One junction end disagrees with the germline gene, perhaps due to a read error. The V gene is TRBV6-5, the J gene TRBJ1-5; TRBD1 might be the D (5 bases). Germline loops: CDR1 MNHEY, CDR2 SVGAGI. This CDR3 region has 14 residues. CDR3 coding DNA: TGTGCCGGCAGTCAGGGACCGAGCAATCAGCCCCAGCATTTT. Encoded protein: CAGSQGPSNQPQHF.

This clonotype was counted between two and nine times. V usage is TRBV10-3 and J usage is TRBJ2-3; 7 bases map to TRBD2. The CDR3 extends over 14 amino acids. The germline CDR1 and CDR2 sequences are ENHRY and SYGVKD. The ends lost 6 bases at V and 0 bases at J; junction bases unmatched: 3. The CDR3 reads CAIRSGTSTDTQYF. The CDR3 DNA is TGTGCCATCAGAAGCGGGACGAGCACAGATACGCAGTATTTT.

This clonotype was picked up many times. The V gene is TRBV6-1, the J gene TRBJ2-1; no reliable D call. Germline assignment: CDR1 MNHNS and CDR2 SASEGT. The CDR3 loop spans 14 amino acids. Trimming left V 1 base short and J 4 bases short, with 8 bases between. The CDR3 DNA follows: TGTGCCAGCAGTGAAGAAGATAGATACAATGAGCAGTTCTTC. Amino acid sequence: CASSEEDRYNEQFF.

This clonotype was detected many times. The CDR3 coding sequence is TGTGCCAGCAGTTTATCGGGTGGCTCCTACAATGAGCAGTTCTTC. This translates into CASSLSGGSYNEQFF. V is TRBV19 and J is TRBJ2-1; D not resolved. The germline gives CDR1 LNHDA, CDR2 SQIVND (reference sequence). V was trimmed by 9 bases and J by 0 bases, leaving 15 bases between them. The CDR3 spans 15 residues.

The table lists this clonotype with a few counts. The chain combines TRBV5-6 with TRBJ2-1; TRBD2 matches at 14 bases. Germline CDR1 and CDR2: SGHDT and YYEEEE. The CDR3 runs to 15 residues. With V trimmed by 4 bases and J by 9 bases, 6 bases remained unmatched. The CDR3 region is CASSPPGLAGVEQFF. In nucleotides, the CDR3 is TGTGCCAGCAGCCCTCCGGGACTAGCGGGAGTTGAGCAGTTCTTC.

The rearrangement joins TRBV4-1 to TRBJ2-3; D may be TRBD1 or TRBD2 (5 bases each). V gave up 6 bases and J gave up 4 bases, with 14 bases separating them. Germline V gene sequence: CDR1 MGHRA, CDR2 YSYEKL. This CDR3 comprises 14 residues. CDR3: CASSQGPGADTQYF. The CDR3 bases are TGCGCCAGCAGTCAGGGACCAGGCGCAGATACGCAGTATTTT.

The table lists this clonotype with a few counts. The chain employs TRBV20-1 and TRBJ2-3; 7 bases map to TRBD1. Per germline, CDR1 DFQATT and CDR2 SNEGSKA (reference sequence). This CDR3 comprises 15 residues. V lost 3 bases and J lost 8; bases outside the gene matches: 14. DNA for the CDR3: TGCAGTGCTAGGACCATACAGGGGTCAGTAGGTACGCAGTATTTT. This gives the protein CSARTIQGSVGTQYF.

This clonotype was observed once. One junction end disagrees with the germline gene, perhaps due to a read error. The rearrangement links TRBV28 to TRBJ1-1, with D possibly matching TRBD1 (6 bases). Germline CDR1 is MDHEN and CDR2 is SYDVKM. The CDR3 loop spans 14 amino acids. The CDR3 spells CASNPGQMVTEALF. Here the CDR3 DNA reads TGTGCCAGCAACCCGGGACAAATGGTCACTGAAGCTCTCTTT. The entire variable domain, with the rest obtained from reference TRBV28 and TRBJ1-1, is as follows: DVKVTQSSRYLVKRTGEKVFLECVQDMDHENMFWYRQDPGLGLRLIYFSYDVKMKEKGDIPEGYSVSREKKERFSLILESASTNQTSMYLCASNPGQMVTEALFGQGTRLTVV.

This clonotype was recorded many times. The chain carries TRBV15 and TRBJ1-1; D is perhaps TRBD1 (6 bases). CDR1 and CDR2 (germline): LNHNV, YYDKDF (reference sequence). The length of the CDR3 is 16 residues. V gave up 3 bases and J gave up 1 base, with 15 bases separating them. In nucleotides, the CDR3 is TGTGCCACCAGCAGGTCCGACAGGCTATGGAACACTGAAGCTTTCTTT. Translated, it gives CATSRSDRLWNTEAFF.

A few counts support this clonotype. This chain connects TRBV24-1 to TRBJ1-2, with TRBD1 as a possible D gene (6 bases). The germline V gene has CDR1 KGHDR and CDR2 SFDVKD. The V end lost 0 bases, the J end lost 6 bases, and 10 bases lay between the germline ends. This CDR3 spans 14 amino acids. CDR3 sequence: CATSDLTGSHGYTF. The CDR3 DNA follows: TGTGCCACCAGTGATTTGACAGGGAGCCATGGCTACACCTTC.

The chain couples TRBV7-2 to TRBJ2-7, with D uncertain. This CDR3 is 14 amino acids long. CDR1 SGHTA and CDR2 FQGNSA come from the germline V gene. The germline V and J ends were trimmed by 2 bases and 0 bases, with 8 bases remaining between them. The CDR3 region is CASSLYISSYEQYF. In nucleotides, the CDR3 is TGTGCCAGCAGCTTATACATTTCCTCCTACGAGCAGTACTTC.

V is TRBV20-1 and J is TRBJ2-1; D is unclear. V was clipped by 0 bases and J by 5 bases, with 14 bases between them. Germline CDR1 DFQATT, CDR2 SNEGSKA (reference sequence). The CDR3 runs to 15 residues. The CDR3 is CSARERRSPHNEQFF. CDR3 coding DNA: TGCAGTGCTAGAGAACGCAGGTCCCCCCACAATGAGCAGTTCTTC.

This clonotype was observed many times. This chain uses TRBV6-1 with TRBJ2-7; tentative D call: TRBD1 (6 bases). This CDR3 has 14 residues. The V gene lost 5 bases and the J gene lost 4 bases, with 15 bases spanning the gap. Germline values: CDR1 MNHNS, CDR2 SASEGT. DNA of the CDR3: TGTGCCAGCAGTCCTTACACAGGGCTGTACGAGCAGTACTTC. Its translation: CASSPYTGLYEQYF.

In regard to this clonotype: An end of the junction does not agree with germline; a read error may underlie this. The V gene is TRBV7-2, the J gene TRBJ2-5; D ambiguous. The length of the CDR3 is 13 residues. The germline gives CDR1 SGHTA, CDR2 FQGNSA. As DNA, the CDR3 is TGTTCCAGCACTGGACGCGTCCAAGAGACCCAGTACTTC. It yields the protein CSSTGRVQETQYF.

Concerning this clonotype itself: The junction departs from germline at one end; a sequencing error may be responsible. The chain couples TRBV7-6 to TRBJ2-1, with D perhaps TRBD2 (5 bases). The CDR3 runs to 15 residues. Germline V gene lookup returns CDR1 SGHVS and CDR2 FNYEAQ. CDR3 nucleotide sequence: TGTGCTAGCAGCTTGGGAGCGGCAACCTACAATGAGCAGTTCTTC. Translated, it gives CASSLGAATYNEQFF. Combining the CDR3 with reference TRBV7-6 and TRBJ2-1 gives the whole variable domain GAGVSQSPRYKVTKRGQDVALRCDPISGHVSLYWYRQALGQGPEFLTYFNYEAQQDKSGLPNDRFSAERPEGSISTLTIQRTEQRDSAMYRCASSLGAATYNEQFFGPGTRLTVL.

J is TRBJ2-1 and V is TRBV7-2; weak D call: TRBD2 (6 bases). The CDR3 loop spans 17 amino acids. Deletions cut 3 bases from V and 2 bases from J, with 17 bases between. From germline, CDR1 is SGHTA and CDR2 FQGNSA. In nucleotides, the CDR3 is TGTGCCAGCAGCTTGATCTATTCGGGGGTGGCCTACAATGAGCAGTTCTTC. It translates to CASSLIYSGVAYNEQFF.

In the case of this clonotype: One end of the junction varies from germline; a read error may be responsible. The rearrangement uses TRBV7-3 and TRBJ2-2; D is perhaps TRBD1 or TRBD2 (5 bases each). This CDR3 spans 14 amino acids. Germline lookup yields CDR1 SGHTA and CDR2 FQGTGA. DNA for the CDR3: TGTTCCAGCAGCTTAACGTGGGGGTCCGGGGAGCTGTTTTTT. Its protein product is CSSSLTWGSGELFF.

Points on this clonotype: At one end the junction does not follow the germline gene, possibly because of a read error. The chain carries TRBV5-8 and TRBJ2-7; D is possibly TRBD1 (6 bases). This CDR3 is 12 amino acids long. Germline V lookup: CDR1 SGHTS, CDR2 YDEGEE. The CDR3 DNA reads TGTGGCAGCAGCACGACAGGATACGAGCAGTACTTC. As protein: CGSSTTGYEQYF.

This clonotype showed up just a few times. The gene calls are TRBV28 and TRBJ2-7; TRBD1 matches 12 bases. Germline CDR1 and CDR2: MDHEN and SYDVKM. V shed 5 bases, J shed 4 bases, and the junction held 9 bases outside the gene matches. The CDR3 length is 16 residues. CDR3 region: CASSLDGTGGRYEQYF. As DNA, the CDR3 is TGTGCCAGCAGTCTGGATGGGACAGGGGGCAGGTACGAGCAGTACTTC.

The CDR3 bases are TGTGCCAGCAGCTTCCCCCTTAGGAGGGGGCCTAACACCGGGGAGCTGTTTTTT. Its protein is CASSFPLRRGPNTGELFF. The rearrangement uses TRBV7-6 and TRBJ2-2, with TRBD1 as a possible D gene (7 bases). Germline V gives CDR1 SGHVS, CDR2 FNYEAQ. CDR3 length: 18 amino acids. Trimming stripped 3 bases from V and 2 bases from J, with 19 bases between. The entire variable domain, with the rest obtained from reference TRBV7-6 and TRBJ2-2, is as follows: GAGVSQSPRYKVTKRGQDVALRCDPISGHVSLYWYRQALGQGPEFLTYFNYEAQQDKSGLPNDRFSAERPEGSISTLTIQRTEQRDSAMYRCASSFPLRRGPNTGELFFGEGSRLTVL.

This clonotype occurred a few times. The CDR3: CASSEANRYGVDEQFF. CDR3 bases: TGTGCCAGCAGTGAAGCCAACAGGTATGGGGTGGATGAGCAGTTCTTC. This chain connects TRBV6-1 to TRBJ2-1; a weak D match, TRBD1 (5 bases). V shed 0 bases and J shed 8 bases, with 17 bases lying between them. Germline V CDR1 and CDR2: MNHNS, SASEGT. This CDR3 contains 16 residues.

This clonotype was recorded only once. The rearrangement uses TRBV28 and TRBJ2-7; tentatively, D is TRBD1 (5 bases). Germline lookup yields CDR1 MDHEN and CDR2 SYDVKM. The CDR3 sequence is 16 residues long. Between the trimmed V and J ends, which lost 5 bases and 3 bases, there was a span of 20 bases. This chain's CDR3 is CASSPHWRQCNYEQYF. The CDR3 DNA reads TGTGCCAGCAGTCCCCATTGGAGACAGTGTAACTACGAGCAGTACTTC.